This record looks at one T cell receptor (beta chain) sequence and its context. Sequencing used immunoSEQ multiplex PCR; TCRdb keeps in-frame clones, though not all of them. The table has approximately 100,000 clones, around nine tenths seen once. This sample stems from a study of T cell responses to AZD1222 COVID-19 vaccine. Germline V lookup: CDR1 GTSNPN, CDR2 SVGIG (reference sequence). V was pared by 3 bases and J by 7 bases, with 9 bases of the junction left unmatched. This CDR3 spans 15 amino acids. This TCR was recovered from an adult in good health. Here the sequenced sample was peripheral blood, taken on day 0 of AZD1222 vaccination. This rearrangement joins TRBV30 to TRBJ1-2, with TRBD1 matching over 12 bases. CDR3 sequence (DNA): TGTGCCTGGAGCTGGCTGGGACAGGGGGCCGGTGGCTACACCTTC. Amino acids: CAWSWLGQGAGGYTF.